This T cell receptor (beta chain) emerged from a study of cytomegalovirus exposure and HLA in healthy donors (TCRdb year 2017). Some background on the complete study: An earlier analysis of some 600 of the donors reported under 300 Gb of sequence data and 100 million to 120 million unique TCR beta sequences obtained from about 180 million T cells. High-throughput TCR immunosequencing, statistical association of individual TCRs with disease status, and machine learning were combined to predict cytomegalovirus infection status. A later analysis re-analyzed previously published TCR beta repertoires from 650 to 800 donors and added high-resolution HLA genotyping to study TCR occurrence patterns. Because of strong linkage in the cohort, five DR-DQ haplotypes were treated as single units for association and clustering. Of the roughly 400 genotyped donors, 65% to 90% were placed in the genetic ancestry cluster associated with self-reported Caucasian donors. Besides the first cohort of around 670 subjects, a separate validation cohort made up of 120 different subjects was used. Every discovery cohort repertoire had been produced on one sequencing platform. Rather than using new phenotypic data, the later analysis identified candidate immune exposures from TCR beta sequences and from how often those sequences occurred across donors. An early release covering 550 to 650 HLA-typed donors comprised about 300 gigabases of sequencing data and 65 million to 100 million unique TCR sequences. Donor age, sex, ethnicity and CMV serostatus were compiled together with the repertoire data. The number of donors typed differed by locus, with 629-630 for A, B, C, DRB1 and DQB1, 522 for DQA1, under 610 for DPA1, and 472 for DPB1. HLA typing included class I and class II loci at four-digit resolution. Among 300 to 500 genotyped donors of the cohort, an average of roughly 230,000 unique TCR beta nucleotide sequences was sequenced per donor, of which roughly 17% were non-productive. An earlier analysis of fewer than 700 of the donors applied high-throughput TCR beta sequencing to assess whether each TCR beta V gene segment acted as functional or pseudogenic. The study used immunosequencing to profile the T cell repertoires of several hundred subjects and linked those repertoires to cytomegalovirus serostatus. The study aimed to test whether signatures of past pathogen exposure could be identified by cataloging public T cell receptors. In a later genetic analysis, genome-wide SNP genotypes for about 55% of the roughly 700 donors were used, and that subset was treated as a discovery cohort.

The investigation overall reported the following: The classifier was reported to diagnose cytomegalovirus status with high specificity and sensitivity in both the original and validation cohorts. A further reported finding was that TCR beta sequences accurately predicted the HLA-A and HLA-B alleles for most subjects in the first cohort. Immune exposure information for the cohort was limited to CMV serostatus. Three of the identified cytomegalovirus-associated TCR beta chains were confirmed in vitro to be specific for cytomegalovirus antigens. A cluster of highly shared sequence variants was judged likely to represent a technical artifact of the sequencing pipeline. In a later analysis, the rate of TCR association differed among HLA loci, with DRB1 alleles having the most associated TCRs and HLA-C alleles having the fewest. In a later analysis, several top co-occurrence clusters were reported to appear linked to parvovirus B19, influenza, CMV and Epstein-Barr virus. HLA typing was unavailable for some donors at each locus, so association tests used only the typed subset. It was suggested by the authors that the approach could potentially be generalized to other disease states and immunological phenotypes. Most CMV-associated TCR beta chains appeared to be HLA-restricted in a later analysis, and the HLA associations seemed to be driven largely by CMV exposure. Roughly uniform sequencing depth across donors was assumed in presence/absence analyses, although this assumption may not hold. According to a later genetic analysis, donors in an Asian-associated ancestry cluster had fewer N-insertions in productive TCRs than the approximately 650-donor mean. Broadly in line with IMGT annotations, most TCR beta V segments showed up in productive rearrangements about 87% or about 30% of the time in an earlier analysis of several hundred of the donors. In a later analysis, over 15,000 TCR beta sequences were associated with specific HLA alleles at a false discovery rate of 0.05. Linkage disequilibrium might explain the correlated functional status among segregating V segments, but an unknown experimental factor could not be ruled out. An association between a missense DCLRE1C variant and V-gene and J-gene trimming of TCR beta chains was found in a later genetic analysis and replicated in an independent cohort. The cohort was sequenced for TCR beta chains only, and without alpha or paired-chain data the features that could be detected were limited. Assigning TCR associations to individual alleles was difficult when HLA alleles, especially DR and DQ, strongly co-occurred. The study gave a list of 150 to 200 TCR beta chains associated with cytomegalovirus. A later analysis found that HLA-associated TCR beta chains were more clonally expanded and had lower generation probabilities than equally common non-associated chains. While some public TCRs were present in many individuals, most TCR sequences turned up only very rarely across donors. Because counts were too low, about 17 rarely observed V segments, including chromosome 9 orphons, were excluded from the earlier analysis of 587 of the donors. Some IMGT-functional V segments, including TRBV6-2 and TRBV6-3, could not be told apart with the 87-base-pair reads, so those segments were excluded.

In regard to this clone: Its binding antigen is unknown. Nothing much larger sits one base from this clone, and base qualities are not available.

Receptors were amplified or captured by the immunoSEQ multiplex PCR assay. For the multiplex PCR, a mixture combining 60 forward primers for TCR Vbeta segments and 13 reverse primers for TCR Jbeta segments was used. The CDR3 region of rearranged TCR beta genes was amplified from genomic DNA with a multiplex PCR assay. The amplified TCR beta libraries were sequenced on the Illumina HiSeq System as 87-base-pair reads. The authors' analysis ran thus. In a later analysis, tens of millions of unique TCR beta chains were counted across the 500 to 850 repertoires, and roughly 11 million of these chains were shared by at least two donors. Raw reads were error-corrected and collapsed into unique sequences with a nearest-neighbor algorithm that merged closely related sequences to remove PCR and sequencing errors. CDR3 sequences were aligned to IMGT reference sequences to assign V, D and J gene segments. Each retained sequence needed at least a six-nucleotide match to both a V gene segment and a J gene segment. A rearrangement was called productive if the CDR3 had no stop codons and remained in frame with V and J, and every other rearrangement was called non-productive. Following IMGT convention, CDR3 was defined as the stretch from the second conserved V-encoded cysteine up to the conserved J-encoded phenylalanine. The earlier analysis of 587 of the donors excluded sequences that lacked an unambiguous match to a single V gene segment. In an earlier analysis of 587 of the donors, V segments were called functional above 56.7% productive rearrangements and were called segregating when the between-donor standard deviation exceeded 5%. A statistical classification framework was developed to diagnose cytomegalovirus status using the catalog of TCR beta chain sequences. In a later analysis, TCR nucleotide sequences were compared against IMGT/GENE-DB human TR gene sequences so that V and J genes could be assigned. Using the TCRdist pipeline, a later analysis assigned CDR3 sequences along with most-parsimonious VDJ recombination scenarios. A later analysis defined each TCR beta chain by its CDR3 amino acid sequence plus V-gene family, and excluded reads lacking a unique V-gene family. To address suspected cross-contamination and a sequencing artifact, a later analysis removed approximately 590 highly shared, low-generation-probability nucleotide sequences. For each public chain, a later analysis derived a clonal expansion index from normalized ranks of inferred template counts within each repertoire. A later analysis computed generation probabilities with a VDJ recombination model fitted to out-of-frame rearrangements, and checked the results against IGoR. Hypergeometric tests were used in a later analysis to score TCR-TCR, TCR-HLA and TCR-CMV co-occurrence, with a repertoire-size bias correction applied to the TCR pairs. In a later analysis, false discovery rates were estimated by permuting HLA or CMV assignments 20 times. In a later analysis, co-occurring TCRs were grouped with DBSCAN, and TCRdist sequence similarity was added when clustering was performed within HLA-allele-positive subsets. For co-occurrence clustering, repertoires with fewer than 30,000 or more than 120,000 public chains were excluded, along with about five repertoires with anomalous nucleotide sharing. This immuneACCESS table, as held by TCRdb, lists in-frame sequences with V and J called but not all clones. Of the missing ones, under half trace to an unresolved V gene in checked studies; the others have no known cause. That table supplies the V and J calls and clone size; D and trimming were determined from the DNA. The sample table lists under 200,000 clones, around 80% of them with a count of one. Less than 2.5% of the sample rests with the top ten.

In total, fewer than 750 healthy bone marrow donors made up the cohort. At the time of sampling, every cohort member was nominally healthy, though immune exposures that went unrecorded were likely present. The donor tested CMV seronegative and was one of the 352 seronegative cohort members. A peripheral blood sample was provided by each donor, and peripheral blood mononuclear cells were used for TCR beta sequencing. Genomic DNA extraction from the blood cell samples was performed with the Qiagen DNeasy Blood Extraction Kit. CDR1 and CDR2 are drawn from the germline V gene: SNHLY, FYNNEI. Trimming accounts for 6 bases at V and 3 bases at J, while the number of junction bases matched to no gene is 1. CDR3 length: 12 amino acids, cysteine to phenylalanine. The only DNA kept is the CDR3, 36 bases in frame from the first base.

The receptor was isolated from a woman in her 50s in good health and CMV-seronegative. In this chain, TRBV2 is recombined with TRBJ2-7, with 8 bases aligning to TRBD1. Sequencing was performed on PBMCs. The CDR3 region reads CASSGQGYEQYF. The nucleotides are TGTGCCAGCAGCGGACAGGGCTACGAGCAGTACTTC.